This T cell receptor (beta chain) was captured by sequencing in a study of long-term antiretroviral therapy in people with HIV. Overall study results and limits: Before ART, certain clones expanded, and these dominated the repertoire at all time points. Documentation of ART adherence, viral resistance or therapy changes was absent.

Remarks on this clone: Its antigen is not identified.

Inclusion required at least two post-ART and at least one pre-ART PBMC samples. Version v3.0 of the immunoSEQ assay ran at survey level. Repertoires were generated with immunoSEQ multiplex PCR, while TCRdb's copy carries only in-frame clones and drops some. The data contain 25,000 to 30,000 clones, 90% to 95% of them seen just once; the ten biggest clones take up 4.2%. This receptor was obtained from a man younger than 35 with HIV. The sequencing used unsorted PBMCs, collected 3.1 years after starting antiretroviral therapy.

CDR3 sequence (DNA): TGTGCCAGTAGTACTACGGGGTTGAACACTGAAGCTTTCTTT. The encoded protein is CASSTTGLNTEAFF. The J gene is TRBJ1-1, the V gene TRBV19; D uncertain. The V end lost 4 bases, the J end lost 0 bases, and 9 bases lay between the germline ends. CDR3 length: 14 residues. Germline V gene lookup returns CDR1 LNHDA and CDR2 SQIVND (reference sequence).